Listed here is a single T cell receptor (beta chain). Its binding antigen is unknown. Base quality data are lacking; no much larger clone is found one base away. Trimming at the junction amounts to 5 bases on V and 4 bases on J, and the germline ends lie 11 bases apart. Via the germline V gene, CDR1 is SNHLY and CDR2 FYNNEI. Counted from cysteine to phenylalanine, this CDR3 has 13 amino acids. The entry retains the CDR3 DNA only, 39 bases that are in frame from base 1. This entry belongs to a study of shared clonotypes between healthy human individuals (dated by TCRdb to 2018 to 2021). A note on the overall study: Two women and a few men aged 18 to 49 years were included in the cohort. Between about 0.8 and 9 billion PBMCs per donor were obtained by leukapheresis. Different laboratories and diverse techniques were used to prepare libraries and sequence TCR repertoires, to increase sequencing depth and limit assay-specific biases. For each donor, CD4 naive and CD4 memory were each run on three plates, CD8 naive on two plates, and CD8 memory on one plate. Blood TCR repertoires of 5 or 6 healthy adults were deeply sequenced to estimate repertoire size and the extent of clonotype sharing between individuals. Study-wide findings and limitations: Even with the large sequencing depth, rarefaction of the sorted-subset datasets indicated that sequencing was incomplete. Naive subsets generally had larger estimated clonotype richness than memory subsets did. The genetic and exposure-history diversity represented was limited by the small number of donors. Based on pairwise subsampling, the degree of clonotype sharing among donors was expected to be affected by sequencing depth. Sampling was limited to blood, and TCR repertoires in tissue likely differ from TCR repertoires in blood. Approximately 5% of naive CD4, 3% to 4% of naive CD8, roughly 2.5% of memory CD4, and around 0.4% of memory CD8 clonotypes were shared across four donors. Higher generation probabilities were observed for clonotypes shared by all four sorted-subset donors than for non-shared clonotypes.

Using the deep immunoSEQ assay, TCR CDR3 regions were amplified from genomic DNA by multiplex PCR. Extracted genomic DNA from each cell subset was spread evenly across all wells of several immunoSEQ 96-well plates, with each plate serving as a replicate. For sorted subsets, around 200 ng genomic DNA, equal to 30,000 or so T cell genomes, was loaded into each replicate PCR. Purified libraries were measured with a Qubit 3.0 fluorometer, size-checked on a Bioanalyzer 2100, and measured again with the KAPA Library Quantification kit. Every immunoSEQ 96-well plate was sequenced on a separate single-read 150-cycle Illumina NextSeq 550 flow cell. The paper's data handling went like this. Because the immunoSEQ output included only junctional sequences and no quality scores, the filtering could not be the same as the filtering used for full-length reads. Sequences were annotated with PyIR, a Python wrapper for IgBLAST v1.9, using IMGT germline references to assign V/J genes and CDR3. Reads with weak V/J assignments (E-value above 1e-6), missing CDR3, stop codons, out-of-frame junctions, or ambiguous translated residues were removed. V3J clonotypes were defined by identical inferred V gene, J gene, and CDR3 amino acid sequence. Percentage overlap between repertoires was computed as shared unique clonotypes divided by the size of the smaller repertoire. Richness of each repertoire was evaluated using RTK rarefaction, the Chao1 estimator, and Recon v2.1 estimates of unobserved clonotypes. Generation probabilities were computed with OLGA for all TCRbeta clonotypes obtained by the gDNA method from a few donors. Held by TCRdb, this immuneACCESS table contains in-frame sequences only and omits some clones. Under half of the omission traces to an unresolved V gene where checked; the cause of the rest is unknown. That table is the source of V, J and clone size, and D and trimming were worked out from the DNA. This sample is represented by around 370,000 clones; about 96% of them were singletons. 0.32% of the sample lies in the top ten.

The donors were healthy, HIV-negative adults with no recently reported acute infections or vaccinations. All donors were Caucasian adults living in Nashville, Tennessee, USA. The CD8 memory samples were a combination of magnetically selected CD45RO+ cells and CCR7-negative CD45RA+ effector memory (TemRA) cells. Blood was obtained by leukapheresis, after which PBMCs were separated by Ficoll-Histopaque density gradient centrifugation and cryopreserved in liquid nitrogen vapor phase. Analytical flow cytometry was used to check the purity and quantity of each magnetically sorted T cell population. Each sorted fraction had its genomic DNA isolated and then quantified by UV absorbance on a Nanodrop 2000c.

This sequence uses TRBV2 and TRBJ1-2; tentative D gene TRBD1, with 6 bases matching. The sample comprised memory CD8+ T cells sorted from blood. Sample cell subset or site, as interpreted from the label and publication: CD45RO+ cells pooled with CCR7-negative TemRA cells. The source is a man in his thirties or forties in good health. The CDR3 protein: CASSSGAGYGYTF. The nucleotides are TGTGCCAGCAGTTCAGGGGCGGGCTATGGCTACACCTTC.